This T cell receptor beta chain appears in the sequencing data of a study of shared clonotypes between healthy human individuals. Background on the study: Serving as donors were a couple of women and a few men, whose ages spanned 18 to 49.

Here immunoSEQ multiplex PCR was the method, and the copy in TCRdb shows in-frame clones only, minus some. In the table there are about 2.4 million clones, over 85% of which are singletons. Worth noting for this clone: At the DNA level, this CDR3 is encoded by other sequences in the same sample as well.

V shed 6 bases and J shed 1 base, with 9 bases lying between them. The V gene's germline CDR1 is MNHNS and CDR2 SASEGT. The CDR3 has 13 amino acids. The TCR originated in a man between 18 and 35 years old in good health. Some clones in this sample may be carry-over from other donors' samples. The J gene is TRBJ1-2, the V gene TRBV6-1; D is unclear. Sequenced sample: naive CD4+ T cells from PBMCs. The subset here: CD45RA+ positively selected. In nucleotides, the CDR3 is TGTGCCAGCAGACTAGACATTAACTATGGCTACACCTTC. Its protein is CASRLDINYGYTF.